The source of this T cell receptor beta chain is a study of blood T cell repertoires in COVID-19. Sequencing was performed with immunoSEQ multiplex PCR; in TCRdb, only in-frame clones are kept and a portion is missing. The sample shows around 170,000 clones, 80% to 90% of them seen only once. Germline V gene sequence: CDR1 SGHTA, CDR2 FQGNSA. The CDR3 totals 16 residues. V was shortened by 10 bases and J by 0 bases, with 19 bases between the two germline ends. The specimen sequenced was peripheral blood. The TCR sequence derives from a man younger than 35 who had recovered from COVID-19. The chain uses TRBV7-2 and TRBJ1-5; no clear D. The CDR3 region has the DNA TGTGCCACCACCCCCGGTTTGGTTCCTAGCAATCAGCCCCAGCATTTT. Encoded protein: CATTPGLVPSNQPQHF. Looking up the rest from reference TRBV7-2 and TRBJ1-5 gives the full variable domain: GAGVSQSPSNKVTEKGKDVELRCDPISGHTALYWYRQSLGQGLEFLIYFQGNSAPDKSGLPSDRFSAERTGGSVSTLTIQRTQQEDSAVYLCATTPGLVPSNQPQHFGDGTRLSIL.